These 17 T cell receptor beta chains were all obtained from the same sample, sequenced in a study of OX40 agonist ivuxolimab in advanced cancers. TCRdb's copy holds only in-frame clones and misses some; the assay was immunoSEQ multiplex PCR. The sample lists tens of thousands of clones, around 85% occurring once. Sequenced material: CD4+ or CD8+ T cells sorted from blood, taken in a trial of the OX40 agonist ivuxolimab. These TCRs come from an adult with an advanced solid tumor such as melanoma, head and neck, liver or kidney cancer.

This chain connects TRBV4-1 to TRBJ1-1, with D hard to call. CDR1 is MGHRA, CDR2 YSYEKL, per germline. V lost 5 bases to trimming and J lost 11 bases, with 18 bases between them. The CDR3 runs to 13 residues. The CDR3 nucleotides are TGCGCCAGCAGCTCAAGCGGCAGGACGGTGGCTTTCTTT. It specifies CASSSSGRTVAFF.

V and J are TRBV7-9 and TRBJ1-2, with D hard to call. CDR3 length: 11 residues. Germline V gives CDR1 SEHNR, CDR2 FQNEAQ (reference sequence). The V gene lost 5 bases and the J gene lost 8 bases, with 9 bases spanning the gap. This CDR3 reads CASSGSLGYTF. CDR3 nucleotides: TGTGCCAGCAGCGGCTCTCTCGGCTACACCTTC.

The rearrangement joins TRBV5-6 to TRBJ2-7; tentatively, D is TRBD1 (6 bases). The CDR3 consists of 15 residues. V was pared by 0 bases and J by 4 bases, with 14 bases between. The V gene's germline CDR1 is SGHDT and CDR2 YYEEEE. The CDR3 loop reads CASSLETGKIYEQYF. CDR3 nucleotides: TGTGCCAGCAGCTTGGAAACAGGGAAGATTTACGAGCAGTACTTC.

This clone came up once. The V call is TRBV6-5, the J call TRBJ2-7; TRBD1 aligns across 7 bases. This CDR3 comprises 15 residues. Germline V lookup: CDR1 MNHEY, CDR2 SVGAGI. V shed 5 bases and J 0 bases; nucleotides not matched to a gene: 7. The chain's CDR3 is CASSRQGGSSYEQYF. For the CDR3, the DNA is TGTGCCAGCAGTCGACAGGGCGGCAGCTCCTACGAGCAGTACTTC.

The gene calls are TRBV5-8 and TRBJ1-2; 8 nucleotides match TRBD1. Germline trimming cut 4 bases from V and 4 bases from J; bases unmatched to any gene: 6. CDR3 length equals 14 residues. Germline V CDR1 and CDR2: SGHTS, YDEGEE. This CDR3 is CASSPYGTGYGYTF. The CDR3 DNA follows: TGTGCCAGCAGCCCTTATGGGACAGGCTATGGCTACACCTTC.

The chain recombines TRBV2 with TRBJ2-1, with 12 bases aligning to TRBD2. J gave up 5 bases and V 6 bases, and 5 bases lay outside the gene matches. The CDR3 totals 15 residues. Per the germline V gene, CDR1 is SNHLY and CDR2 is FYNNEI. As DNA, the CDR3 is TGTGCCAGCAGGAACCTAGCGGGAGGGCACAATGAGCAGTTCTTC. Translated: CASRNLAGGHNEQFF.

The chain carries TRBV5-1 and TRBJ2-7; D call uncertain. Germline CDR1 is SGHRS and CDR2 is YFSETQ. This CDR3 has 15 amino acids. V gave up 4 bases and J gave up 3 bases, with 17 bases separating them. The CDR3 region has the DNA TGCGCCAGCAGCCTAGAAGACAACACTTACTACGAGCAGTACTTC. This codes for CASSLEDNTYYEQYF.

This clone has a handful of counts. V usage is TRBV5-1 and J usage is TRBJ1-2; D uncertain. This CDR3 region has 14 residues. V dropped 4 bases and J dropped 4 bases, with 14 bases sitting between them. CDR1 and CDR2 from the germline V gene are SGHRS and YFSETQ. The CDR3 DNA reads as TGCGCCAGCAGCCCCCCGGACCCGGTCTATGGCTACACCTTC. Its protein product is CASSPPDPVYGYTF.

J is TRBJ2-6 and V is TRBV7-2; D remains unclear. Trimming removed 4 bases from V and 0 bases from J, with 19 bases in between. Germline loops: CDR1 SGHTA, CDR2 FQGNSA. The CDR3 extends over 19 amino acids. The CDR3 DNA sequence: TGTGCCAGCAGCTCCAGGCGCGACAAAACCTTCTCTGGGGCCAACGTCCTGACTTTC. Protein product: CASSSRRDKTFSGANVLTF. Together with reference TRBV7-2 and TRBJ2-6, the CDR3 gives the full variable domain: GAGVSQSPSNKVTEKGKDVELRCDPISGHTALYWYRQSLGQGLEFLIYFQGNSAPDKSGLPSDRFSAERTGGSVSTLTIQRTQQEDSAVYLCASSSRRDKTFSGANVLTFGAGSRLTVL.

The V and J genes are TRBV11-2 and TRBJ2-5; 8 nucleotides line up with TRBD1. The CDR3 consists of 15 residues. CDR1 is SGHAT, CDR2 FQNNGV, per germline. The J segment lost 9 bases and the V segment lost 2 bases, leaving 11 bases of the junction unmatched. CDR3 DNA: TGTGCCAGCAGCTTACAAGGACAGGGCCAAGGGGCCCAGTACTTC. This gives the protein CASSLQGQGQGAQYF.

Only a few counts were recorded for this clone. The genes are TRBV2 and TRBJ1-1; 9 bases agree with TRBD1. V shed 3 bases and J 5 bases; nucleotides not matched to a gene: 7. The CDR3 runs to 15 residues. From germline, CDR1 is SNHLY and CDR2 FYNNEI. CDR3 residues: CASSEGQGRGTEAFF. CDR3 bases: TGTGCCAGCAGTGAGGGACAGGGTAGAGGTACTGAAGCTTTCTTT.

The chain joins TRBV2 to TRBJ1-2, with unresolved D. Deletions cut 6 bases from V and 4 bases from J, with 9 bases between. The CDR3 sequence is 12 residues long. Germline V gene data show CDR1 as SNHLY and CDR2 as FYNNEI. CDR3 nucleotides: TGTGCCAGCAGGGGGTTCGGCTATGGCTACACCTTC. This translates into CASRGFGYGYTF.

The chain carries TRBV25-1 and TRBJ1-1; the D is unclear. Germline-derived CDR1 and CDR2 are MGHDK and SYGVNS. V lost 3 bases to trimming and J lost 6 bases, with 14 bases between them. CDR3 length equals 14 residues. The CDR3 protein is CASSDYLPGSEAFF. The CDR3 DNA reads as TGTGCCAGCAGTGATTACCTCCCGGGGTCTGAAGCTTTCTTT.

This clone was observed once. The chain employs TRBV7-3 and TRBJ2-1; D is possibly TRBD2 (6 bases). V was pared by 3 bases and J by 6 bases, with 12 bases between. The CDR3 covers 14 residues. Germline CDR1 SGHTA, CDR2 FQGTGA. DNA of the CDR3: TGTGCCAGCAGCTTTGGGGGAGGAGGCAATGAGCAGTTCTTC. Encoded protein: CASSFGGGGNEQFF.

The rearrangement joins TRBV7-9 to TRBJ2-3; D unclear. V lost 6 bases and J 0 bases, leaving 7 bases between the germline ends. This CDR3 is 13 amino acids long. The germline V gene encodes CDR1 SEHNR and CDR2 FQNEAQ (reference sequence). In nucleotides, the CDR3 is TGTGCCAGCAGGTACGAGAGCACAGATACGCAGTATTTT. Protein product: CASRYESTDTQYF.

The chain is built from TRBV5-8 and TRBJ2-1, with TRBD2 identical over 12 bases. The germline V gene encodes CDR1 SGHTS and CDR2 YDEGEE. CDR3 size: 14 residues. V shed 0 bases, J shed 9 bases, and the junction held 1 base outside the gene matches. The CDR3 spells CASSLGLAGVEQFF. DNA for the CDR3: TGTGCCAGCAGCTTGGGACTAGCGGGAGTTGAGCAGTTCTTC.

The V call is TRBV14, the J call TRBJ1-1, with D uncertain. Between the trimmed V and J ends, which lost 0 bases and 3 bases, there was a span of 5 bases. The CDR3 spans 13 residues. CDR1 and CDR2 (germline): SGHDN, FVKESK. CDR3 sequence: CASSQDSDTEAFF. The CDR3 DNA sequence: TGTGCCAGCAGCCAAGACAGTGACACTGAAGCTTTCTTT.